This is a list of T cell receptor beta chains from one sample in a study of blood T cell repertoires in COVID-19. Generated by immunoSEQ multiplex PCR, the TCRdb table keeps only in-frame clones and is missing some. This table has 160,000 or so clones, approximately 80% appearing once. The sequencing input was peripheral blood. The receptors here all came from a woman at least 80 years old with acute or convalescent COVID-19. CDR3s include the opening cysteine and the closing phenylalanine or tryptophan. The D gene is left open where the match is weak. Not every row has a clone size; where given, it reads once, few, many or a size class.

V gene,D gene,J gene,clone size,CDR3 protein,CDR3 DNA
TRBV7-8,-,TRBJ1-4,few,CASSLATTPRPYGKLFF,TGTGCCAGCAGCTTAGCAACGACACCTCGACCATACGGAAAACTGTTTTTT
TRBV28,-,TRBJ1-1,once,CASSSRKTVSNTEAFF,TGTGCCAGCAGTTCTCGCAAGACTGTGTCGAACACTGAAGCTTTCTTT
TRBV5-1,-,TRBJ2-1,-,CASSRIEGLPNEQFF,TGCGCCAGCAGCCGGATAGAGGGACTTCCGAATGAGCAGTTCTTC
TRBV15,-,TRBJ2-1,-,CATSSTDRSSYNEQFF,TGTGCCACCAGCAGCACAGACAGGAGCTCCTACAATGAGCAGTTCTTC
TRBV7-6,-,TRBJ2-5,few,CASRQRGGYQETQYF,TGTGCCAGCAGGCAGAGAGGCGGGTACCAAGAGACCCAGTACTTC
TRBV30,TRBD1,TRBJ1-4,-,CACPGTGSSTNEKLFF,TGTGCCTGCCCCGGGACAGGTAGTTCAACTAATGAAAAACTGTTTTTT
TRBV5-1,TRBD1,TRBJ1-1,-,CASSLQGMGTEAFF,TGCGCCAGCAGCTTACAGGGGATGGGGACTGAAGCTTTCTTT
TRBV5-1,TRBD1,TRBJ1-6,-,CASSLDMTGVYSPLHF,TGCGCCAGCAGCTTGGATATGACAGGGGTTTATTCACCCCTCCACTTT
TRBV28,-,TRBJ1-1,-,CASSSIQNTEAFF,TGTGCCAGCAGTTCCATTCAAAACACTGAAGCTTTCTTT
TRBV6-2/TRBV6-3,-,TRBJ1-6,-,CASSRTTSIRGGSPLHF,TGTGCCAGCAGCCGCACCACATCTATCAGGGGTGGTTCACCCCTCCACTTT
TRBV14,-,TRBJ2-3,-,CASSPLRAGTPDTQYF,TGTGCCAGCAGCCCACTCCGAGCGGGCACCCCGGATACGCAGTATTTT
TRBV3-1/TRBV3-2,TRBD1,TRBJ2-2,once,CASGRSVGQGTGELFF,TGTGCCAGCGGGAGGTCGGTCGGACAGGGAACCGGGGAGCTGTTTTTT
TRBV18,TRBD1,TRBJ2-2,-,CARRQGAITGELFF,TGTGCCAGGCGACAGGGGGCTATAACCGGGGAGCTGTTTTTT
TRBV5-1,-,TRBJ2-1,few,CASSLGGFYNEQFF,TGCGCCAGCAGCTTGGGAGGGTTCTACAATGAGCAGTTCTTC
TRBV23-1,-,TRBJ1-2,-,CASSRRGELNYGYTF,TGCGCCAGCAGTCGCCGGGGGGAGCTTAACTATGGCTACACCTTC
TRBV6-5,-,TRBJ1-1,-,CASSYSRGSEAFF,TGTGCCAGCAGTTACTCTAGGGGCAGTGAAGCTTTCTTT